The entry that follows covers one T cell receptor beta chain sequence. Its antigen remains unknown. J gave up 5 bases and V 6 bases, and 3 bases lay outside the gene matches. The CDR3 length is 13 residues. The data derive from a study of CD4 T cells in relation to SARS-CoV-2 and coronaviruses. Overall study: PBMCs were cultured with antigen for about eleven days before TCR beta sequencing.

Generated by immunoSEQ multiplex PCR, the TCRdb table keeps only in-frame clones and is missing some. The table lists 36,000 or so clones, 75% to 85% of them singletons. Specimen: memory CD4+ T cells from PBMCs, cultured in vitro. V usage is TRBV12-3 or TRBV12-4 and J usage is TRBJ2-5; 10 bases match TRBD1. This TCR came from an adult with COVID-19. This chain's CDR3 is CASRKDRGETQYF. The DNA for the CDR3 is TGTGCCAGCAGAAAGGACAGGGGGGAGACCCAGTACTTC.